A single sample gave rise to the 8 T cell receptor beta chains below, sequenced in a study of T cell repertoires in aging, cancer and after chemotherapy. Amplification of TCR beta used genomic DNA extracted from peripheral blood. Multiplex touch-down PCR with TRB-A/B primers amplified rearranged V-D-J TRB sequences. TCRdb re-analysed the multiplex PCR reads in MiXCR, keeping a single row per CDR3 protein. There are 2,000 to 2,500 distinct CDR3 sequences in the sample; 20% to 25% occur only once, and about a tenth lies in the top ten. The sample consisted of blood. Receptor source: a human donor with a solid tumor.

V and J are TRBV4-3 and TRBJ1-5; D not certain. With 0 bases removed from V and 9 bases from J, the gap between germline ends came to 9 bases. The germline gives CDR1 LGHNA, CDR2 YSLEER. The CDR3 runs to 13 residues. The CDR3 loop is CASSQDFGAPQHF. DNA for the CDR3: TGCGCCAGCAGCCAAGATTTCGGTGCGCCCCAGCATTTT.

This clonotype turned up a few times. J is TRBJ1-1 and V is TRBV28, with D maybe TRBD1 (6 bases). Trimming stripped 9 bases from V and 3 bases from J, with 14 bases between. CDR1 is MDHEN and CDR2 is SYDVKM in the germline V gene. The length of the CDR3 is 13 residues. The CDR3 region has the DNA TGTGCCAGTACAGACAGGCCTTACACTGAAGCTTTCTTT. It is translated as CASTDRPYTEAFF.

By frequency in the sample, this clonotype is large. DNA for the CDR3: TGTGCCAGCAGCTTAGGCGCGGGAACAGATACGCAGTATTTT. Protein: CASSLGAGTDTQYF. V gene TRBV7-2 combines with J gene TRBJ2-3; D possibly corresponds to TRBD2 (6 bases). Germline V CDR1 and CDR2: SGHTA, FQGNSA. V was clipped by 1 base and J by 3 bases, with 8 bases between them. The CDR3 loop spans 14 amino acids.

This clonotype ranks as medium-sized. The rearrangement uses TRBV19 and TRBJ1-3, with D hard to call. Deletions cut 3 bases from V and 0 bases from J, with 9 bases between. The CDR3 sequence is 15 residues long. CDR1 is LNHDA, CDR2 SQIVND, per germline (reference sequence). The CDR3 DNA follows: TGTGCCAGTAGTATCGCGCTCGGCTCTGGAAACACCATATATTTT. Translated: CASSIALGSGNTIYF.

The chain combines TRBV5-6 with TRBJ1-5; the match to TRBD1 covers 8 bases. The CDR3 contains 16 residues. Germline V CDR1 and CDR2: SGHDT, YYEEEE. J lost 0 bases, V lost 1 base, and 3 bases had no gene match. For the CDR3, the DNA is TGTGCCAGCAGCTTGCAGGGGGCCCTTAGCAATCAGCCCCAGCATTTT. Translated: CASSLQGALSNQPQHF.

This clonotype showed up just a few times. The rearrangement links TRBV5-5 to TRBJ1-1; D uncertain. The length of the CDR3 is 14 residues. CDR1 and CDR2 (germline): SGHKS, YYEKEE (reference sequence). Deletions cut 1 base from V and 3 bases from J, with 10 bases between. The chain's CDR3 is CASSLKGRDTEAFF. The CDR3 nucleotides are TGTGCCAGCAGCTTGAAGGGTCGGGACACTGAAGCTTTCTTT.

The genes are TRBV6-1 and TRBJ2-7; D may be TRBD1 or TRBD2 (6 bases each). Trimming left V 10 bases short and J 5 bases short, with 30 bases between. The CDR3 is 17 amino acids. CDR1 is MNHNS and CDR2 is SASEGT in the germline V gene. CDR3 coding DNA: TGTGCCATTCGCCTCGCGTTATTTTGGGGGGCCGGGGACGAGCAGTACTTC. It yields the protein CAIRLALFWGAGDEQYF.

The chain combines TRBV4-1 with TRBJ1-2; D not certain. Deletions cut 0 bases from V and 5 bases from J, with 7 bases between. Germline CDR1 and CDR2: MGHRA and YSYEKL. This CDR3 is built from 13 residues. The CDR3: CASSQEGGYGYTF. Here the CDR3 DNA reads TGCGCCAGCAGCCAAGAAGGCGGGTATGGCTACACCTTC.